This T cell receptor (beta chain) is drawn from a study of shared clonotypes between healthy human individuals. With regard to this clone: Its specificity is unknown.

Germline V lookup: CDR1 ENHRY, CDR2 SYGVKD. The CDR3 contains 13 residues. With 10 bases removed from V and 0 bases from J, the gap between germline ends came to 9 bases. Clones were read by immunoSEQ multiplex PCR, and TCRdb kept only the in-frame ones, dropping some. The table shows 2 million or so clones, with around 95% occurring only once. General study findings and limits: Donor scarcity curtailed the genetic and exposure-history diversity represented herein.

The clonotype comes from a man younger than 35 in good health. The sequenced sample consisted of naive CD4+ T cells sorted from blood. Noted subset: CD45RA+ positively selected. The V call is TRBV10-3, the J call TRBJ1-4; D gene unclear. The CDR3 loop reads CATLHPTNEKLFF. CDR3 DNA sequence: TGTGCCACCTTGCACCCAACTAATGAAAAACTGTTTTTT.